This entry lists 2 T cell receptor beta chains sequenced from one sample in a study of blood T cell repertoires in COVID-19. Here immunoSEQ multiplex PCR was the method, and the copy in TCRdb shows in-frame clones only, minus some. The sample holds almost 250,000 clones, more than 85% seen once. The sample was PBMCs or T cells enriched from blood (not recorded which). The receptors stem from a woman aged 45-65 years who had recovered from COVID-19.

This chain connects TRBV28 to TRBJ1-3; no definite D call. This CDR3 has 12 residues. The ends were cut back, 7 bases at V and 4 bases at J, with 8 bases in the middle. The germline gives CDR1 MDHEN, CDR2 SYDVKM. The CDR3, as DNA: TGTGCCAGCACCACGCTAGGAAACACCATATATTTT. Encoded protein: CASTTLGNTIYF.

The V call is TRBV12-3 or TRBV12-4, the J call TRBJ2-5, with 9 positions matching TRBD2. The CDR3 has 13 residues. The J segment lost 4 bases and the V segment lost 5 bases, leaving 2 bases of the junction unmatched. CDR3 amino acids: CASSNSGRETQYF. The DNA of the CDR3 is TGTGCCAGCAGTAATAGCGGGAGAGAGACCCAGTACTTC.